The 26 T cell receptor beta chains presented below share a single source sample, sequenced in a study of chemoradiotherapy in HPV16-positive cancers. Only in-frame clones appear in the TCRdb table, and some are missing; sequencing was by immunoSEQ multiplex PCR. This table holds roughly 2,000 clones, 90% found once. The sample consisted of tumor tissue, taken from a patient who underwent chemoradiotherapy. The receptors originated from a human donor with HPV-associated anogenital cancer.

This clone was found once. The gene calls are TRBV5-8 and TRBJ2-1; 13 bases match TRBD2. The germline CDR1 and CDR2 sequences are SGHTS and YDEGEE. This CDR3 is 16 amino acids long. V trimming: 0 bases; J trimming: 8 bases; junction bases outside the gene matches: 5. CDR3 loop: CASSLELAGGPDEQFF. CDR3 DNA: TGTGCCAGCAGCTTGGAACTAGCGGGGGGGCCGGATGAGCAGTTCTTC.

CDR3 nucleotide sequence: TGTGCCAGTAGTATAAACAGGGCGGGCGATCAGCCCCAGCATTTT. Translation: CASSINRAGDQPQHF. This chain uses TRBV19 with TRBJ1-5, with a tentative D call TRBD1 (6 bases). Trimming took off 2 bases at V and 5 bases at J, with 13 bases between the two ends. The CDR3 length is 15 residues. Germline V gene data show CDR1 as LNHDA and CDR2 as SQIVND (reference sequence). The complete variable domain, with remaining parts taken from reference TRBV19 and TRBJ1-5, reads DGGITQSPKYLFRKEGQNVTLSCEQNLNHDAMYWYRQDPGQGLRLIYYSQIVNDFQKGDIAEGYSVSREKKESFPLTVTSAQKNPTAFYLCASSINRAGDQPQHFGDGTRLSIL.

The V and J genes are TRBV30 and TRBJ1-5; D not resolved. With 3 bases removed from V and 4 bases from J, the gap between germline ends came to 13 bases. Germline CDR1 GTSNPN, CDR2 SVGIG (reference sequence). The CDR3 consists of 14 residues. The CDR3 bases are TGTGCCTGGAGCTTGGGTCAGCTGAATCAGCCCCAGCATTTT. It translates to CAWSLGQLNQPQHF.

Only a few counts were recorded for this clone. Germline and junction disagree at one end, which may indicate a read error. The genes are TRBV5-4 and TRBJ2-7; maybe TRBD2 (6 bases). CDR3 length: 13 amino acids. Germline assignment: CDR1 SGHNT and CDR2 YYREEE (reference sequence). CDR3 sequence (DNA): TGTGCCAGCAGCTTGGCTGCGGGGAATGTTAGGACGTTC. Its protein product is CASSLAAGNVRTF.

Details on this clone: At one of its ends the junction is not consistent with the germline gene, which may arise from a read error. The CDR3 sequence is CASSLVGQAKLGVF. The CDR3 nucleotides are TGTGCCAGCAGCCTGGTGGGACAGGCGAAACTAGGGGTATTC. V usage is TRBV28 and J usage is TRBJ2-7; 8 bases map to TRBD1. Germline CDR1 reads MDHEN; CDR2 reads SYDVKM. This CDR3 is built from 14 residues. The full variable domain, rest sourced from reference TRBV28 and TRBJ2-7, is DVKVTQSSRYLVKRTGEKVFLECVQDMDHENMFWYRQDPGLGLRLIYFSYDVKMKEKGDIPEGYSVSREKKERFSLILESASTNQTSMYLCASSLVGQAKLGVFGPGTRLTVT.

The rearrangement uses TRBV5-6 and TRBJ2-7; 9 bases are a match to TRBD1. With 3 bases clipped from V and 2 bases from J, the junction kept 9 bases outside the gene matches. Germline V gene sequence: CDR1 SGHDT, CDR2 YYEEEE. CDR3 size: 16 residues. CDR3 sequence: CASSSLTGTGTYEQYF. The CDR3 bases are TGTGCCAGCAGCTCCCTAACCGGGACAGGGACCTACGAGCAGTACTTC.

The rearrangement uses TRBV4-1 and TRBJ2-1, with 16 bases that match TRBD2. Germline-derived CDR1 and CDR2 are MGHRA and YSYEKL. V lost 2 bases, J lost 12 bases, and 10 bases stayed unmatched. The CDR3 is made up of 17 amino acids. CDR3 in DNA: TGCGCCAGCAGCCAAACCCCGGGACTAGCGGGGGGGCCTCTGCAGTTCTTC. As protein: CASSQTPGLAGGPLQFF.

The chain is built from TRBV4-1 and TRBJ2-7; the D gene is possibly TRBD2 (6 bases). The CDR3 has 13 amino acids. The V gene's germline CDR1 is MGHRA and CDR2 YSYEKL. V was clipped by 0 bases and J by 7 bases, with 10 bases between them. The CDR3 nucleotides read TGCGCCAGCAGCCAAGACCCCGCGGGGGAGCAGTACTTC. This encodes CASSQDPAGEQYF.

This chain connects TRBV19 to TRBJ2-5; TRBD1 matches 8 bases. This CDR3 is built from 16 residues. Germline-derived CDR1 and CDR2 are LNHDA and SQIVND (reference sequence). With V trimmed by 3 bases and J by 0 bases, 6 bases remained unmatched. This CDR3 reads CASSMRQGTYQETQYF. CDR3 sequence (DNA): TGTGCCAGTAGTATGCGACAGGGGACTTACCAAGAGACCCAGTACTTC.

The chain combines TRBV18 with TRBJ1-6; D is unclear. V was shortened by 2 bases and J by 5 bases, with 4 bases between the two germline ends. Germline CDR1 KGHSH, CDR2 LQKENI. The CDR3 spans 13 residues. The CDR3 region is CASSPGDNSPLHF. The CDR3 bases are TGTGCCAGCTCACCAGGAGATAATTCACCCCTCCACTTT.

The chain has TRBV4-3 and TRBJ2-7, with D perhaps matching TRBD1 (6 bases). CDR3 length equals 15 residues. The V gene lost 0 bases and the J gene lost 6 bases, with 15 bases spanning the gap. The germline gives CDR1 LGHNA, CDR2 YSLEER. CDR3 bases: TGCGCCAGCAGCCAAGATCCGGGGACACCCTTCGAGCAGTACTTC. Protein sequence: CASSQDPGTPFEQYF.

This clone was recorded once. The chain joins TRBV2 to TRBJ1-5; D is perhaps TRBD1 (5 bases). This CDR3 comprises 12 residues. The germline V and J ends were trimmed by 1 base and 9 bases, with 7 bases remaining between them. Germline CDR1 is SNHLY and CDR2 is FYNNEI. The CDR3, as DNA: TGTGCCAGCAGTGAAGTTCAGGGGCCCCAGCATTTT. Its translation is CASSEVQGPQHF.

The chain combines TRBV6-5 with TRBJ2-7; TRBD1 agrees at 8 bases. Per the germline V gene, CDR1 is MNHEY and CDR2 is SVGAGI. There are 15 residues in the CDR3. The ends lost 0 bases at V and 7 bases at J; junction bases unmatched: 8. The CDR3 DNA is TGTGCCAGCAGTTACTCCGACAGGGGTCTAAGTGAGCAGTACTTC. Its protein is CASSYSDRGLSEQYF.

The chain uses TRBV5-1 and TRBJ1-3; D is perhaps TRBD1 (5 bases). CDR3 size: 16 residues. Looked up from germline, CDR1 is SGHRS and CDR2 is YFSETQ. Trimming pared 4 bases from V and 0 bases from J, leaving 14 bases between. Written as DNA, the CDR3 is TGCGCCAGCAGCCCACCCTCGGGGGACTCTGGAAACACCATATATTTT. Translating it yields CASSPPSGDSGNTIYF.

V is TRBV11-2 and J is TRBJ2-7, with D unresolved. The germline V and J ends were trimmed by 2 bases and 0 bases, with 8 bases remaining between them. The CDR3 is 14 residues long. The V gene's germline CDR1 is SGHAT and CDR2 FQNNGV. The CDR3 DNA sequence: TGTGCCAGCAGCTTAAGGTCAGTCTCCTACGAGCAGTACTTC. Its translation is CASSLRSVSYEQYF.

The genes are TRBV10-3 and TRBJ1-5, with 11 bases fitting TRBD1. V lost 1 base, J lost 7 bases, and 9 bases stayed unmatched. There are 17 residues in the CDR3. The germline V gene encodes CDR1 ENHRY and CDR2 SYGVKD. The CDR3 spells CAISEFAGQGARQPQHF. The DNA of the CDR3 is TGTGCCATCAGTGAGTTTGCAGGACAGGGGGCTAGACAGCCCCAGCATTTT.

V gene TRBV2 combines with J gene TRBJ2-2; 8 bases align to TRBD2. The CDR3 totals 15 residues. The ends lost 6 bases at V and 5 bases at J; junction bases unmatched: 8. Germline CDR1 reads SNHLY; CDR2 reads FYNNEI. The CDR3 is CASSGAGVGTGELFF. The CDR3 nucleotides are TGTGCCAGCAGCGGAGCGGGGGTAGGGACCGGGGAGCTGTTTTTT.

The chain employs TRBV5-1 and TRBJ2-7; 8 nucleotides agree with TRBD1. The CDR3 consists of 14 residues. V was clipped by 0 bases and J by 3 bases; unmatched bases: 2. Germline CDR1 and CDR2: SGHRS and YFSETQ. Written as DNA, the CDR3 is TGCGCCAGCAGCTTGGACGGACAGGGCTACGAGCAGTACTTC. Its protein product is CASSLDGQGYEQYF.

The CDR3, as DNA: TGTGCCAGCCTCCCCGGCCGCTCCTACAATGAGCAGTTCTTC. It is translated as CASLPGRSYNEQFF. The chain is built from TRBV6-1 and TRBJ2-1; D not certain. Germline loops: CDR1 MNHNS, CDR2 SASEGT. CDR3 size: 14 residues. The ends were cut back, 8 bases at V and 0 bases at J, with 11 bases in the middle.

The chain carries TRBV5-1 and TRBJ1-1, with 9 bases aligning to TRBD1. Per germline, CDR1 SGHRS and CDR2 YFSETQ. The CDR3 is 15 residues long. Trimming cost V 4 bases and J 10 bases; bases outside gene matches: 14. The CDR3 reads CASSNRDRARSSAFF. As DNA, the CDR3 is TGCGCCAGCAGCAACCGGGACAGGGCCAGATCGTCAGCTTTCTTT.

This clone was found once. The chain employs TRBV7-2 and TRBJ2-5; 8 nucleotides align to TRBD1. Germline trimming cut 4 bases from V and 7 bases from J; bases unmatched to any gene: 8. The CDR3 has 14 residues. CDR1 and CDR2 from the germline V gene are SGHTA and FQGNSA. The CDR3 sequence: CASSSTGVGGTQYF. The CDR3 DNA follows: TGTGCCAGCAGCTCGACAGGGGTTGGGGGGACCCAGTACTTC.

The rearrangement uses TRBV2 and TRBJ2-5, with D perhaps matching TRBD1 (5 bases). The CDR3 has 14 amino acids. Trimming left V 7 bases short and J 4 bases short, with 16 bases between. The germline gives CDR1 SNHLY, CDR2 FYNNEI. CDR3 bases: TGTGCCAGCACCTCCCTCGGCCAGGGAGAGACCCAGTACTTC. Amino acid sequence: CASTSLGQGETQYF.

This clone was seen only once. The rearrangement uses TRBV30 and TRBJ1-5; 9 positions agree with TRBD1. Germline CDR1 is GTSNPN and CDR2 is SVGIG (reference sequence). With V trimmed by 1 base and J by 5 bases, 6 bases remained unmatched. CDR3 length equals 15 residues. CDR3 loop: CAWSASGQGDQPQHF. DNA of the CDR3: TGTGCCTGGAGTGCTTCGGGACAGGGCGATCAGCCCCAGCATTTT. The entire variable domain, with the rest obtained from reference TRBV30 and TRBJ1-5, is as follows: SQTIHQWPATLVQPVGSPLSLECTVEGTSNPNLYWYRQAAGRGLQLLFYSVGIGQISSEVPQNLSASRPQDRQFILSSKKLLLSDSGFYLCAWSASGQGDQPQHFGDGTRLSIL.

This clone appeared a single time. The rearrangement uses TRBV6-1 and TRBJ2-3; no clear D gene. V shed 8 bases and J shed 3 bases, with 12 bases lying between them. Germline CDR1 MNHNS, CDR2 SASEGT. The CDR3 has 13 residues. The CDR3 sequence: CASSSTVTDTQYF. The DNA for the CDR3 is TGTGCCAGCTCGAGCACGGTTACAGATACGCAGTATTTT.

This rearrangement joins TRBV29-1 to TRBJ2-5; D assignment may be TRBD1 or TRBD2 (5 bases each). The V end was cut by 6 bases, the J end by 1 base, with 15 bases between. Germline V gene data show CDR1 as SQVTM and CDR2 as ANQGSEA. The CDR3 length is 14 residues. CDR3 residues: CSVGTNNAQETQYF. The CDR3, as DNA: TGCAGCGTCGGGACGAACAACGCCCAAGAGACCCAGTACTTC.

This clone was detected a few times. This sequence joins TRBV6-5 and TRBJ2-5; D might be TRBD1 (6 bases). The ends were cut back, 6 bases at V and 3 bases at J, with 14 bases in the middle. In germline, CDR1 is MNHEY, CDR2 SVGAGI. The CDR3 runs 14 residues. CDR3 protein: CASSLEDSEETQYF. CDR3 bases: TGTGCCAGCAGCCTTGAGGACAGCGAAGAGACCCAGTACTTC.